These 24 T cell receptor beta chains were sequenced from one sample in a study of cytotoxic CD8 clonotypes in ibrutinib-treated CLL (dated by TCRdb to the early 2020s). This specimen's time point label, per the study, means: progressive disease on ibrutinib. Library prep was done by the immunoSEQ multiplex PCR assay. Here the immuneACCESS table is served through TCRdb, limited to in-frame sequences with V and J called. Missing clones are a known gap in these copies; in checked studies unresolved V genes cover under half, and the rest lacks a known reason. Counted in this sample were 50,000 to 70,000 clones; 54% of them appeared once. Clones ranked in the top ten supply roughly 25% of the sample. The material was PBMCs, obtained at disease progression, from a patient treated with ibrutinib. These receptor sequences come from a human donor with chronic lymphocytic leukemia.

This clone was counted only a few times. The chain combines TRBV29-1 with TRBJ1-2, with D unclear. Germline CDR1 is SQVTM and CDR2 is ANQGSEA. The CDR3 extends over 8 amino acids. The V end lost 6 bases, the J end lost 6 bases, and 2 bases lay between the germline ends. CDR3: CSVDGYTF. In DNA, the CDR3 is TGCAGCGTAGATGGCTACACCTTC.

The DNA for the CDR3 is TGCGCCAGCAGCCAGGCAGCCGATAAGTCCTACGAGCAGTACTTC. Its protein product is CASSQAADKSYEQYF. The chain combines TRBV4-3 with TRBJ2-7, with D hard to call. The CDR3 loop spans 15 amino acids. Per the germline V gene, CDR1 is LGHNA and CDR2 is YSLEER. Trimming pared 3 bases from V and 1 base from J, leaving 13 bases between.

This chain uses TRBV4-1 with TRBJ2-5; D is unclear. Trimming removed 0 bases from V and 7 bases from J, with 15 bases in between. The germline CDR1 and CDR2 sequences are MGHRA and YSYEKL. The CDR3 is made up of 15 amino acids. CDR3 coding DNA: TGCGCCAGCAGCCAAGATAATTTGCCAGCCAGGACCCAGTACTTC. Amino acids: CASSQDNLPARTQYF.

The chain couples TRBV19 to TRBJ2-1; 7 bases map to TRBD2. CDR1 is LNHDA and CDR2 is SQIVND in the germline V gene (reference sequence). This CDR3 has 15 residues. The ends lost 6 bases at V and 5 bases at J; junction bases unmatched: 10. In DNA, the CDR3 is TGTGCCAGTAGACGGTTGATTGGGGGGGACAATGAGCAGTTCTTC. Amino acid sequence: CASRRLIGGDNEQFF.

The genes are TRBV7-2 and TRBJ2-2, with D perhaps matching TRBD1 (5 bases). From germline, CDR1 is SGHTA and CDR2 FQGNSA. The CDR3 runs to 17 residues. V shed 0 bases and J shed 5 bases, with 16 bases lying between them. This CDR3 is CASSLATTQGGTGELFF. CDR3 in DNA: TGTGCCAGCAGCTTAGCGACCACCCAGGGTGGGACCGGGGAGCTGTTTTTT.

The rearrangement uses TRBV5-1 and TRBJ2-7, with D possibly matching TRBD2 (6 bases). The ends were cut back, 4 bases at V and 4 bases at J, with 9 bases in the middle. CDR1 and CDR2 (germline): SGHRS, YFSETQ. CDR3 length equals 12 residues. Here the CDR3 DNA reads TGCGCCAGCAGCATTAGCGGTTACGAGCAGTACTTC. The encoded protein is CASSISGYEQYF.

This clone was recorded once. The V and J genes are TRBV30 and TRBJ2-1; TRBD1 aligns across 8 bases. Trimming at V came to 3 bases and at J to 6 bases, leaving 7 bases not matched to a gene. The CDR3 is 14 amino acids. CDR1 is GTSNPN and CDR2 is SVGIG in the germline V gene (reference sequence). This CDR3 is CAWRSAGGRNEQFF. The CDR3 nucleotides are TGTGCCTGGAGGTCGGCAGGGGGCCGCAATGAGCAGTTCTTC.

This clone was recorded many times. The rearrangement links TRBV6-5 to TRBJ1-5; 7 nucleotides match TRBD1. Looked up from germline, CDR1 is MNHEY and CDR2 is SVGAGI. J gave up 6 bases and V 4 bases, and 9 bases lay outside the gene matches. This CDR3 spans 15 amino acids. The CDR3 is CASSSGTAGGQPQHF. CDR3 coding DNA: TGTGCCAGCAGTTCCGGGACAGCTGGAGGTCAGCCCCAGCATTTT.

The chain employs TRBV30 and TRBJ1-6, with 8 bases identical to TRBD1. V lost 4 bases to trimming and J lost 10 bases; unmatched junction nucleotides: 12. The V gene's germline CDR1 is GTSNPN and CDR2 SVGIG (reference sequence). There are 15 residues in the CDR3. For the CDR3, the DNA is TGTGCCTGGACTCCCCCGGACAGGGAAGGGTCACCCCTCCACTTT. Amino acids: CAWTPPDREGSPLHF.

The chain carries TRBV11-2 and TRBJ1-4; D ambiguous. V lost 1 base and J 4 bases, leaving 7 bases between the germline ends. Germline CDR1 SGHAT, CDR2 FQNNGV. The CDR3 runs 14 residues. CDR3 protein: CASSLGSGNEKLFF. CDR3 sequence (DNA): TGTGCCAGCAGCTTAGGATCCGGTAATGAAAAACTGTTTTTT.

The chain is built from TRBV5-1 and TRBJ2-7; no firm D call. CDR1 SGHRS and CDR2 YFSETQ come from the germline V gene. The CDR3 consists of 13 residues. Trimming stripped 4 bases from V and 6 bases from J, with 14 bases between. CDR3 in amino acids: CASSPTDRSEQYF. CDR3 bases: TGCGCCAGCAGCCCCACGGACCGGTCCGAGCAGTACTTC.

The chain joins TRBV27 to TRBJ2-5; 8 bases are shared with TRBD2. CDR1 MNHEY and CDR2 SMNVEV come from the germline V gene (reference sequence). The J segment lost 5 bases and the V segment lost 4 bases, leaving 15 bases of the junction unmatched. The CDR3 sequence is 17 residues long. The CDR3 reads CASSSRGLAGYLETQYF. CDR3 DNA sequence: TGTGCCAGCAGTTCCCGAGGGCTAGCGGGTTACCTGGAGACCCAGTACTTC.

The chain links TRBV7-2 to TRBJ2-7; D is possibly TRBD2 (6 bases). V was trimmed by 7 bases and J by 2 bases, leaving 18 bases between them. The CDR3 has 15 amino acids. Germline values: CDR1 SGHTA, CDR2 FQGNSA. The DNA of the CDR3 is TGTGCCAGCACCCCAAGTGGGGGGACCACCTACGAGCAGTACTTC. Its protein is CASTPSGGTTYEQYF.

The sample holds a few counts of this clone. V and J are TRBV5-1 and TRBJ2-5; TRBD2 might be the D (5 bases). In germline, CDR1 is SGHRS, CDR2 YFSETQ. This CDR3 has 16 amino acids. V lost 4 bases and J lost 4, with 20 bases in between. This CDR3 reads CASSPQTASGRETQYF. The CDR3 region has the DNA TGCGCCAGCAGCCCACAAACAGCTTCGGGGAGAGAGACCCAGTACTTC. The variable domain in full, completed from reference TRBV5-1 and TRBJ2-5, reads KAGVTQTPRYLIKTRGQQVTLSCSPISGHRSVSWYQQTPGQGLQFLFEYFSETQRNKGNFPGRFSGRQFSNSRSEMNVSTLELGDSALYLCASSPQTASGRETQYFGPGTRLLVL.

In its sample, this clone was seen a few times. The chain combines TRBV18 with TRBJ1-3, with no clear D. Germline V lookup: CDR1 KGHSH, CDR2 LQKENI. The CDR3 sequence is 16 residues long. Trimming removed 1 base at V and 0 bases at J, with 10 bases between. CDR3 DNA: TGTGCCAGCTCACCACAGAGGGATAACTCTGGAAACACCATATATTTT. Its translation is CASSPQRDNSGNTIYF.

V gene TRBV30 combines with J gene TRBJ2-5, with D tentatively TRBD1 (6 bases). Germline V gives CDR1 GTSNPN, CDR2 SVGIG (reference sequence). V was clipped by 5 bases and J by 3 bases, with 10 bases between them. The CDR3 extends over 12 amino acids. DNA of the CDR3: TGTGCCTGGCAGCAGGGGAAAGAGACCCAGTACTTC. Amino acids: CAWQQGKETQYF. Complete variable domain (other parts from reference TRBV30 and TRBJ2-5): SQTIHQWPATLVQPVGSPLSLECTVEGTSNPNLYWYRQAAGRGLQLLFYSVGIGQISSEVPQNLSASRPQDRQFILSSKKLLLSDSGFYLCAWQQGKETQYFGPGTRLLVL.

The V call is TRBV28, the J call TRBJ1-2, with a possible D match to TRBD1 (6 bases). The CDR3 has 12 amino acids. Trimming took off 10 bases at V and 8 bases at J, with 17 bases between the two ends. Germline CDR1 MDHEN, CDR2 SYDVKM. In DNA form, the CDR3 reads TGTGCCACCATCCGACAGGCGATCGGCTACACCTTC. Translation: CATIRQAIGYTF.

The chain recombines TRBV5-5 with TRBJ2-3; D remains unclear. CDR3 length: 13 amino acids. Trimming removed 4 bases from V and 7 bases from J, with 13 bases in between. The germline gives CDR1 SGHKS, CDR2 YYEKEE (reference sequence). Here the CDR3 reads CASSPNEVYTQYF. The CDR3 coding sequence is TGTGCCAGCAGCCCAAACGAGGTGTATACGCAGTATTTT.

The genes are TRBV19 and TRBJ2-1, with unresolved D. Germline lookup yields CDR1 LNHDA and CDR2 SQIVND (reference sequence). This CDR3 is built from 12 residues. V lost 5 bases to trimming and J lost 2 bases, with 4 bases between them. The CDR3 loop is CASSGTYNEQFF. The CDR3 DNA reads TGTGCCAGTAGTGGGACCTACAATGAGCAGTTCTTC.

The chain recombines TRBV30 with TRBJ2-6; 8 bases are shared with TRBD1. This CDR3 spans 18 amino acids. CDR1 and CDR2 from the germline V gene are GTSNPN and SVGIG (reference sequence). The ends lost 6 bases at V and 1 base at J; junction bases unmatched: 14. In DNA form, the CDR3 reads TGTGCCTGCCCCCGGGGACAGGCATTATGGTCTGGGGCCAACGTCCTGACTTTC. Translation: CACPRGQALWSGANVLTF.

This clone was observed a few times. V gene TRBV6-5 combines with J gene TRBJ2-3, with TRBD2 identical over 11 bases. The germline gives CDR1 MNHEY, CDR2 SVGAGI. CDR3 length: 15 amino acids. Unmatched junction bases numbered 2, after V lost 5 bases and J lost 1 base. CDR3 region: CASSQLAGGTDTQYF. The CDR3 DNA reads TGTGCCAGCAGTCAACTAGCGGGGGGCACAGATACGCAGTATTTT.

The CDR3 here is CAWSAPGQGYYGYTF. CDR3 DNA sequence: TGTGCCTGGAGTGCACCGGGACAGGGCTACTATGGCTACACCTTC. The V call is TRBV30, the J call TRBJ1-2, with 9 bases lining up with TRBD1. This CDR3 contains 15 residues. The junction had 6 bases not matched to a gene; V was cut back by 1 base and J by 3 bases. CDR1 and CDR2 from the germline V gene are GTSNPN and SVGIG (reference sequence).

This clone came up a few times. The J gene is TRBJ2-7, the V gene TRBV29-1; 7 bases agree with TRBD1. Germline V lookup: CDR1 SQVTM, CDR2 ANQGSEA. The CDR3 contains 13 residues. J was trimmed by 1 base and V by 7 bases; bases with no gene match: 7. The CDR3 loop reads CSGKDRESYEQYF. The CDR3 DNA sequence: TGCAGCGGTAAAGACAGGGAATCCTACGAGCAGTACTTC.

The chain has TRBV30 and TRBJ2-1; 14 positions match TRBD2. This CDR3 contains 18 residues. The germline V gene encodes CDR1 GTSNPN and CDR2 SVGIG (reference sequence). The V gene end was trimmed by 5 bases and the J gene end by 0 bases; junction bases not matched to a gene: 9. The CDR3 loop reads CAWAGLAGVKSSYNEQFF. The CDR3 coding sequence is TGTGCCTGGGCGGGACTAGCGGGAGTTAAGAGCTCCTACAATGAGCAGTTCTTC.